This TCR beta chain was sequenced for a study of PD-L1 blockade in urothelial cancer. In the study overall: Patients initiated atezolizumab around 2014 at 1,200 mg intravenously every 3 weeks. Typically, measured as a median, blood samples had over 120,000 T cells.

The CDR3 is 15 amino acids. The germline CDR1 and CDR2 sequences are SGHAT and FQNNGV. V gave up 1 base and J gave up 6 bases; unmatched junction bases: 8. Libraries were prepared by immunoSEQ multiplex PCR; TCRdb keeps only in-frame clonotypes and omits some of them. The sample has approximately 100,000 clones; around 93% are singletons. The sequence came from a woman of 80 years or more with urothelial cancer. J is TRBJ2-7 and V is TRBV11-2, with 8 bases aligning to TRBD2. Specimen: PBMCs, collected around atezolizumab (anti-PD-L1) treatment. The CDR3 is CASSLVLAETGEQYF. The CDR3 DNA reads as TGTGCCAGCAGCTTAGTACTAGCGGAGACGGGCGAGCAGTACTTC.